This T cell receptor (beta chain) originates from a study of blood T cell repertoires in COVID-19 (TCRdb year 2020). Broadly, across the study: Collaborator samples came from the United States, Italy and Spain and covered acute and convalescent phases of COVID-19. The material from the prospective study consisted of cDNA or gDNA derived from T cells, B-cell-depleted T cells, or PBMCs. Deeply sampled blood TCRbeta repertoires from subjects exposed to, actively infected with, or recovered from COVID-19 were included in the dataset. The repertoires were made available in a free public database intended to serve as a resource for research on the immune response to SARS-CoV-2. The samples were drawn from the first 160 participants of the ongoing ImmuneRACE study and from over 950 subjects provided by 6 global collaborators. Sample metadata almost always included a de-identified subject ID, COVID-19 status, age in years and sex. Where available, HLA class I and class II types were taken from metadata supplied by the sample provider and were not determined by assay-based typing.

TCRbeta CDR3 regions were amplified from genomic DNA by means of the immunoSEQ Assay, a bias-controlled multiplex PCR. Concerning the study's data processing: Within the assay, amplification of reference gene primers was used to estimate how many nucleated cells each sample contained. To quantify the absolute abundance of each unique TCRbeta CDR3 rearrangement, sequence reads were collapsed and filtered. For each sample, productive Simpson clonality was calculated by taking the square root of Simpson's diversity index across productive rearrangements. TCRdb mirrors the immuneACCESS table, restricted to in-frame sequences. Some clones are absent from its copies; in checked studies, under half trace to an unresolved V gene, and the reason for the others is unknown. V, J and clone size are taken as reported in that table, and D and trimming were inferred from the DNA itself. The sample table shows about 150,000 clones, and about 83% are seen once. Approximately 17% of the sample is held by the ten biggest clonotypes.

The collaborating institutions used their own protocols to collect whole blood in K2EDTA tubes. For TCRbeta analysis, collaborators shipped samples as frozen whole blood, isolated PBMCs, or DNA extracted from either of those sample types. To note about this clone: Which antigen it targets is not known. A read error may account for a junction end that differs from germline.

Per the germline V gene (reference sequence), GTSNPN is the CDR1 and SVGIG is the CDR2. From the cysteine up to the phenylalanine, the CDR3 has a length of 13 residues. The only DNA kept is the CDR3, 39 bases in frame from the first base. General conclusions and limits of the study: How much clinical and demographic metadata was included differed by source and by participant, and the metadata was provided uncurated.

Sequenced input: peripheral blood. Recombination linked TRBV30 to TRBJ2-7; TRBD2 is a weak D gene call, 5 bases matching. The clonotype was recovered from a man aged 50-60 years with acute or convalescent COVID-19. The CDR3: CAWGVGNSYEQYF. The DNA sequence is TGTGCCTGGGGTGTCGGGAACTCCTACGAGCAGTACTTC. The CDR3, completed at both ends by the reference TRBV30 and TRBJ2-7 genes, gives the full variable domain SQTIHQWPATLVQPVGSPLSLECTVEGTSNPNLYWYRQAAGRGLQLLFYSVGIGQISSEVPQNLSASRPQDRQFILSSKKLLLSDSGFYLCAWGVGNSYEQYFGPGTRLTVT.